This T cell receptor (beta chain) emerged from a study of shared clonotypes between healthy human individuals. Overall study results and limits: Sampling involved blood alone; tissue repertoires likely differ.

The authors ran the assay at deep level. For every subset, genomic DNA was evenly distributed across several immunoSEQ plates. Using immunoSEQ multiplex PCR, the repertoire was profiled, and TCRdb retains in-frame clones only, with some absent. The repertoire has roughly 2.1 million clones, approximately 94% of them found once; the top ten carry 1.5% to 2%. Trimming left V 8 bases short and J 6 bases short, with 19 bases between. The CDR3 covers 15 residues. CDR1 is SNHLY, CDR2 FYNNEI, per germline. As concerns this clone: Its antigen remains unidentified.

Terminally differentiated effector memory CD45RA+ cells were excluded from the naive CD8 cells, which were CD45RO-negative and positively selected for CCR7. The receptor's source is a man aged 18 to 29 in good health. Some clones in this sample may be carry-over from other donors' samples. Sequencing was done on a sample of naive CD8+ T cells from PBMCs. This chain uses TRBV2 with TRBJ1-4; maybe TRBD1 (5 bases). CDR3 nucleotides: TGTGCCAGCGAGGACCCCAGGGTAGGGGATGAAAAACTGTTTTTT. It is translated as CASEDPRVGDEKLFF.